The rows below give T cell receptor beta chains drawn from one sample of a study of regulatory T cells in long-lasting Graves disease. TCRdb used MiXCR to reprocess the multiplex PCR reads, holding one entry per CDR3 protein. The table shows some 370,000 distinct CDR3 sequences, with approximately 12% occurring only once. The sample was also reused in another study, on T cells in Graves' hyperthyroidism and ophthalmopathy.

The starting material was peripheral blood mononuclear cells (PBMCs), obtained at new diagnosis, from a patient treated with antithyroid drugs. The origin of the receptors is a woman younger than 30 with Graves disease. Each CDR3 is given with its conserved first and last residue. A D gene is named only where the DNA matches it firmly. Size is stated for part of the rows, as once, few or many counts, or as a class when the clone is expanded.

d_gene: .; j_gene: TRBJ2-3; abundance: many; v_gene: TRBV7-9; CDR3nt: TGTGCCAGCAGCTTAGATCATTCGCACACAGATACGCAGTATTTT; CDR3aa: CASSLDHSHTDTQYF
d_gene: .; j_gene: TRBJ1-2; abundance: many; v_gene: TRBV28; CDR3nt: TGTGCCAGCAGTTTACGGCAGGGTTGGAGTTACACCTTC; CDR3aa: CASSLRQGWSYTF
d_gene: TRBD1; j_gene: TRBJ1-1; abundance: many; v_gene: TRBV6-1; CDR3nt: TGTGCCAGCAGTGAGTTGGGACAGGGGACTGAAGCTTTCTTT; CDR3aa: CASSELGQGTEAFF
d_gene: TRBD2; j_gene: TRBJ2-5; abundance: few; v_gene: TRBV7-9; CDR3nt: TGTGCCAGCAGCCCGGAAGCAATAAGGACTAGCGGGGGTAAAGAGACCCAGTACTTC; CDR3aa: CASSPEAIRTSGGKETQYF
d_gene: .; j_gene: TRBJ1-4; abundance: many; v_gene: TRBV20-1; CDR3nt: TGCAGTGCTAGGCCCGGGACCCAGGCTAATGAAAAACTGTTTTTT; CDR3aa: CSARPGTQANEKLFF
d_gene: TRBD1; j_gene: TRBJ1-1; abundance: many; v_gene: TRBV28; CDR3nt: TGTGCCAGCAGTGGCCGGGGACAGGGCGACACTGAAGCTTTCTTT; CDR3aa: CASSGRGQGDTEAFF
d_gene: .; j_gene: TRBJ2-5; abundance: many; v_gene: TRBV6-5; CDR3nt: TGTGCCAGCAGTTACTCAGGGTCGGGGATGGAGACCCAGTACTTC; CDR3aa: CASSYSGSGMETQYF
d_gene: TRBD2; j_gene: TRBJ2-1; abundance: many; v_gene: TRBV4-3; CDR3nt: TGCGCCAGCAGCCTAGCGAGCGGGAACTCCTACAATGAGCAGTTCTTC; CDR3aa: CASSLASGNSYNEQFF
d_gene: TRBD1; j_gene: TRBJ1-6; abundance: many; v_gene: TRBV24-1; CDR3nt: TGTGCCACCAGTGACCCGGGACAGGGTGATTCACCCCTCCACTTT; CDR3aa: CATSDPGQGDSPLHF
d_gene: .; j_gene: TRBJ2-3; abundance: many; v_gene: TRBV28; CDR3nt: TGTGCCAGCAGTTTTGTGGACACAGATACGCAGTATTTT; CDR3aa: CASSFVDTDTQYF
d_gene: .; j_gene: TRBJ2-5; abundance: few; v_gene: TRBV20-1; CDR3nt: TGCAGTGCTTTCAGTTCCGGAGGTAAAGAGACCCAGTACTTC; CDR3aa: CSAFSSGGKETQYF
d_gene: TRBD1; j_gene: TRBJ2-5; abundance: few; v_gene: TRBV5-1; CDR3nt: TGCGCCAGCAGCGTGTCCGGGACAGGAGGATTTCACGAGACCCAGTACTTC; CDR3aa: CASSVSGTGGFHETQYF
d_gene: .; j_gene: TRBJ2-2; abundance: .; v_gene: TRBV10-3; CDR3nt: TGTGCCATCAGAGGTAGCGATGCTCCGAACACCGGGGAGCTGTTTTTT; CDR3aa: CAIRGSDAPNTGELFF
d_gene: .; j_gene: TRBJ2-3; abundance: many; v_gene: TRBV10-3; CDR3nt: TGTGCCATCAACGGCGCCGTGGGGACAGATACGCAGTATTTT; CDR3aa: CAINGAVGTDTQYF
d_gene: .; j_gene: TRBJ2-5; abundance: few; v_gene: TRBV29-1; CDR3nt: TGCAGCGTTGCGGGACGAAAAGAGACCCAGTACTTC; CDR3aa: CSVAGRKETQYF
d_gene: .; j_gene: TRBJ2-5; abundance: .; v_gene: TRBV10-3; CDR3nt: TGTGCCATCAGTGAGTCCGCGGGGGCGCGTGGAGAGACCCAGTACTTC; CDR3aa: CAISESAGARGETQYF
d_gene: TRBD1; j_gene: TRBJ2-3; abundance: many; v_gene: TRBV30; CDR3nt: TGTGCCTGGAGTATCGGGACAGGGAAGTTCGCAGATACGCAGTATTTT; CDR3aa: CAWSIGTGKFADTQYF
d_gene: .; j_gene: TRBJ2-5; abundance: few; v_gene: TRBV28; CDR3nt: TGTGCCAGCAGCTGGGGGGCACGAGAGACCCAGTACTTC; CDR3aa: CASSWGARETQYF
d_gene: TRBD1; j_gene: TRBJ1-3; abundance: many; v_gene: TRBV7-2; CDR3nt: TGTGCCAGCAGCCGAGGGACAGGGCCTGGAAACACCATATATTTT; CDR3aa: CASSRGTGPGNTIYF
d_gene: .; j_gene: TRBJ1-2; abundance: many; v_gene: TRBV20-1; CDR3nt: TGCAGTGCTAGAGGTTCGCAGGCAGCATACTATGGCTACACCTTC; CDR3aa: CSARGSQAAYYGYTF
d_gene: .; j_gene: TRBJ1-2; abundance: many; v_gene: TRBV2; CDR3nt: TGTGCCAGCAGTGAAAGCCGACTCTACACCTTC; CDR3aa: CASSESRLYTF
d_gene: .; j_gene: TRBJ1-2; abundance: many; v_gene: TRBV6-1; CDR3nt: TGTGCCACCTTAACCCGGCCGGAAGTTAACTATGGCTACACCTTC; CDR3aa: CATLTRPEVNYGYTF
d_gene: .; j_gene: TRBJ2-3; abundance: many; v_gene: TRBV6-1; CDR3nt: TGTGCCAGCGGTACCAGTCCGATCACCACAGATACGCAGTATTTT; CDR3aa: CASGTSPITTDTQYF
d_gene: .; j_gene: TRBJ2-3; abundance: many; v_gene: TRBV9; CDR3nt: TGTGCCAGCAGCGTAGAGGTGGATACGCAGTATTTT; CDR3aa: CASSVEVDTQYF
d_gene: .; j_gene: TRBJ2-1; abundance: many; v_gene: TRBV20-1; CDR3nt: TGCAGTGCTTATAGCAGGGTGAGCTCCTACAATGAGCAGTTCTTC; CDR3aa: CSAYSRVSSYNEQFF
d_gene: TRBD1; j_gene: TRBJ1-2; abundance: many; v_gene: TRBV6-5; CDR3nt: TGTGCCAGCAGTTACTCCGGGACAGGGGAGGGCTACACCTTC; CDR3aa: CASSYSGTGEGYTF
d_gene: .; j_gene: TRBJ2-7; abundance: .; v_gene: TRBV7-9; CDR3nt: TGTGCCAGCAGCGAGACGGGGACCTACGAGCAGTACTTC; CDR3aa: CASSETGTYEQYF
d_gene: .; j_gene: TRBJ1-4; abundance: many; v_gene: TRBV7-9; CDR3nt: TGTGCCAGCAGCTTCAGTGGGCCAGAAAAACTGTTTTTT; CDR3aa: CASSFSGPEKLFF
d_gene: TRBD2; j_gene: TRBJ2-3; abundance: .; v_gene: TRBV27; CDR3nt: TGTGCCAGCAGTTCTAGACTAGCGGGAGCTCCCCTTAGCACAGATACGCAGTATTTT; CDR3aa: CASSSRLAGAPLSTDTQYF
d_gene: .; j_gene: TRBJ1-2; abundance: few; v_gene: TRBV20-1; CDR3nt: TGCAGTGCTAGAAGGTTCGCGGCAGGCGTTAACTATGGCTACACCTTC; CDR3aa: CSARRFAAGVNYGYTF
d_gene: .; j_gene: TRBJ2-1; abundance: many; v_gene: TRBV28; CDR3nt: TGTGCCAGCAGTCCTCGTAACCTCTTCCCTGGTTCAGGGGAGCAGTTCTTC; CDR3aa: CASSPRNLFPGSGEQFF
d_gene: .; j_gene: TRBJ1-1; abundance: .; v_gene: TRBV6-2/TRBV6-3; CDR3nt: TGTGCCAGCAGTCCCAGGCGCGGGTTCACGGGCACTGAAGCTTTCTTT; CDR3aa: CASSPRRGFTGTEAFF
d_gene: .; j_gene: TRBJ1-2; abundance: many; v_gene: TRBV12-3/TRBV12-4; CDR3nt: TGTGCCAGCAGTATAGCGGGGCCCGGCTTTCGAGGCTACACCTTC; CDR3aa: CASSIAGPGFRGYTF